The present entry profiles one T cell receptor beta chain with its context. Its target is not known. The data stem from a study of cytomegalovirus exposure and HLA in healthy donors. About the study: The same platform was used for the 120 validation repertoires and the 600 to 700 first-cohort repertoires, a later analysis reported.

General study results and limits: Published work reported that the classifier diagnosed cytomegalovirus status with high specificity and sensitivity. It was found in a later analysis that first-cohort TCR clusters tended to co-occur in the 100 to 150 validation repertoires. Investigators reported 150 to 200 TCR beta chains as tied to cytomegalovirus.

Profiled with immunoSEQ multiplex PCR; TCRdb holds only in-frame clones, not every one. Of about 220,000 clones listed, around 90% were seen once; the top ten hold approximately 0.99%. Material: PBMCs. The TCR originated in a woman between 18 and 29 years old in good health and CMV-seronegative.

In DNA, the CDR3 is TGCAGCGTTGTGTCGGCGGGTGACGGGGAGCTGTTTTTT. Translation gives CSVVSAGDGELFF. The chain employs TRBV29-1 and TRBJ2-2, with a possible D match to TRBD2 (5 bases). The germline V gene has CDR1 SQVTM and CDR2 ANQGSEA. The CDR3 runs 13 residues. V gave up 4 bases and J gave up 7 bases, with 13 bases separating them.